The 10 T cell receptor beta chains below come from one sample, sequenced in a study of OX40 agonist ivuxolimab in advanced cancers. Produced via immunoSEQ multiplex PCR; TCRdb's table is partial and in-frame only. The data hold under 45,000 clones, with about 70% observed a single time. The sample consisted of CD4+ or CD8+ T cells sorted from blood, taken in a trial of the OX40 agonist ivuxolimab. The receptor source for this set is an adult with an advanced solid tumor such as melanoma, head and neck, liver or kidney cancer.

DNA of the CDR3: TGTGCCAGTTTCCGGGACAGGGTTGTCGACACTGAAGCTTTCTTT. This gives the protein CASFRDRVVDTEAFF. The V gene is TRBV19, the J gene TRBJ1-1; the match to TRBD1 covers 9 bases. Trimming took 8 bases from V and 3 from J; bases not matched to a gene: 10. Germline CDR1 LNHDA, CDR2 SQIVND (reference sequence). The CDR3 extends over 15 amino acids.

The genes are TRBV28 and TRBJ1-2; 9 nucleotides align to TRBD1. The CDR3 consists of 13 residues. Trimming took 7 bases from V and 4 from J; bases not matched to a gene: 4. The germline gives CDR1 MDHEN, CDR2 SYDVKM. The CDR3 DNA reads TGTGCCAGCAAAGGGACAGGGCCCTATGGCTACACCTTC. Its protein product is CASKGTGPYGYTF.

The chain joins TRBV5-1 to TRBJ2-3; 12 nucleotides align to TRBD2. V shed 6 bases, J shed 5 bases, and the junction held 10 bases outside the gene matches. Germline CDR1 and CDR2: SGHRS and YFSETQ. There are 16 residues in the CDR3. The CDR3 region has the DNA TGCGCCAGCAAAACAGGACTAGCGGGGAGAGAAGATACGCAGTATTTT. Translated: CASKTGLAGREDTQYF.

This clone was found once. The V and J genes are TRBV6-5 and TRBJ1-1; 9 nucleotides align to TRBD1. V lost 4 bases to trimming and J lost 4 bases; unmatched junction nucleotides: 7. The germline V gene has CDR1 MNHEY and CDR2 SVGAGI. The CDR3 consists of 15 residues. The CDR3 sequence is CASSSHRGPSTEAFF. The CDR3, as DNA: TGTGCCAGCAGTTCCCACAGGGGGCCGAGCACTGAAGCTTTCTTT.

The V gene is TRBV4-1, the J gene TRBJ2-3; D remains ambiguous. The germline V gene has CDR1 MGHRA and CDR2 YSYEKL. The V gene lost 5 bases and the J gene lost 1 base, with 22 bases spanning the gap. The CDR3 is 18 amino acids. DNA for the CDR3: TGCGCCAGCAGCGAAGGGATACTACGACGCGTGGGCACAGATACGCAGTATTTT. Translated: CASSEGILRRVGTDTQYF.

In its sample, this clone was seen a few times. The chain uses TRBV5-6 and TRBJ2-5; 15 bases are shared with TRBD2. This CDR3 comprises 16 residues. Per the germline V gene, CDR1 is SGHDT and CDR2 is YYEEEE. V gave up 3 bases and J gave up 2 bases; unmatched junction bases: 2. In DNA form, the CDR3 reads TGTGCCAGCAGCTCGGGACTAGCGGGGGGTCAAGAGACCCAGTACTTC. Protein product: CASSSGLAGGQETQYF.

This chain joins TRBV5-1 and TRBJ1-1, with 10 bases that match TRBD1. This CDR3 has 14 residues. V gave up 4 bases and J gave up 3 bases; unmatched junction bases: 3. Germline V gene data show CDR1 as SGHRS and CDR2 as YFSETQ. The chain's CDR3 is CASSRGQGYTEAFF. The CDR3 DNA reads TGCGCCAGCAGCCGGGGACAGGGGTACACTGAAGCTTTCTTT.

Written as DNA, the CDR3 is TGTGCCAGCAGTGCGTACGAGCAGTACTTC. Its protein product is CASSAYEQYF. J is TRBJ2-7 and V is TRBV2; the D is unclear. The ends were cut back, 4 bases at V and 4 bases at J, with 2 bases in the middle. Germline CDR1 SNHLY, CDR2 FYNNEI. The CDR3 is made up of 10 amino acids. The full variable domain, completed using reference TRBV2 and TRBJ2-7, is EPEVTQTPSHQVTQMGQEVILRCVPISNHLYFYWYRQILGQKVEFLVSFYNNEISEKSEIFDDQFSVERPDGSNFTLKIRSTKLEDSAMYFCASSAYEQYFGPGTRLTVT.

This chain connects TRBV20-1 to TRBJ2-7, with D perhaps given as TRBD1 or TRBD2 (5 bases each). Germline values: CDR1 DFQATT, CDR2 SNEGSKA (reference sequence). Trimming left V 7 bases short and J 5 bases short, with 12 bases between. CDR3 length equals 11 residues. The chain's CDR3 is CSVGLGHEQYF. The CDR3 nucleotides are TGCAGTGTCGGACTGGGGCACGAGCAGTACTTC.

The chain couples TRBV20-1 to TRBJ1-4; possibly TRBD1 for D (5 bases). CDR1 is DFQATT, CDR2 SNEGSKA, per germline (reference sequence). This CDR3 spans 11 amino acids. V was trimmed by 5 bases and J by 14 bases, leaving 15 bases between them. The CDR3 bases are TGCAGTGCTCTATCTCCCGGGACTCTGTTTTTT. Translation gives CSALSPGTLFF.